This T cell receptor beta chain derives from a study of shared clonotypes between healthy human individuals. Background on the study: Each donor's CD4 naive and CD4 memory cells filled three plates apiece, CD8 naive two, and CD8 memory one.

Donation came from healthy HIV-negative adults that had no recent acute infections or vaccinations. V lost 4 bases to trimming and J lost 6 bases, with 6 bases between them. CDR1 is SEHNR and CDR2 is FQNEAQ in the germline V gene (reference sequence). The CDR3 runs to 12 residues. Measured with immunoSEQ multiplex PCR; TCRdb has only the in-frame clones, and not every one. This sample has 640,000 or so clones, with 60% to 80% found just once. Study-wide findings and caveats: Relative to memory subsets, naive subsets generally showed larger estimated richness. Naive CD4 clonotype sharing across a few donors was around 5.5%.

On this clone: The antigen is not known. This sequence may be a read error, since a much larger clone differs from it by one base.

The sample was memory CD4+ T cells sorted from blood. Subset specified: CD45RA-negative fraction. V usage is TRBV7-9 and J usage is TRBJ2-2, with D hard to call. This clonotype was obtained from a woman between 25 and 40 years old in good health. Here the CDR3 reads CASSSDAGELFF. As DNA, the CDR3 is TGTGCCAGCAGCTCCGACGCCGGGGAGCTGTTTTTT. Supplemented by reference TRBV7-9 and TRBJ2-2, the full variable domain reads DTGVSQNPRHKITKRGQNVTFRCDPISEHNRLYWYRQTLGQGPEFLTYFQNEAQLEKSRLLSDRFSAERPKGSFSTLEIQRTEQGDSAMYLCASSSDAGELFFGEGSRLTVL.